These 29 T cell receptor beta chains were all obtained from the same sample, sequenced in a study of OX40 agonist ivuxolimab in advanced cancers. The table came from immunoSEQ multiplex PCR; TCRdb's copy has only in-frame clones and leaves some out. The data hold tens of thousands of clones, with roughly 90% observed a single time. The material was CD4+ or CD8+ T cells sorted from blood, obtained in a trial of the OX40 agonist ivuxolimab. The source is an adult with an advanced solid tumor such as melanoma, head and neck, liver or kidney cancer.

The rearrangement links TRBV30 to TRBJ2-5, with D perhaps TRBD1 (6 bases). Trimming removed 0 bases at V and 7 bases at J, with 12 bases between. Germline-derived CDR1 and CDR2 are GTSNPN and SVGIG (reference sequence). The CDR3 length is 13 residues. As DNA, the CDR3 is TGTGCCTGGAGTGTGCAGCCCAGGGGGACCCAGTACTTC. Translated: CAWSVQPRGTQYF.

Comments on this clone: An end of the junction differs from the germline gene, which may be a read error. This rearrangement joins TRBV5-1 to TRBJ2-3, with 7 bases identical to TRBD1. The CDR3 totals 15 residues. Germline lookup yields CDR1 SGHRS and CDR2 YFSETQ. The CDR3 protein is CVSARSGQSIDTQYF. The CDR3 DNA is TGCGTCAGCGCGCGTTCGGGACAGAGTATCGATACGCAGTATTTT.

This chain uses TRBV28 with TRBJ2-7, with D unresolved. This CDR3 has 14 amino acids. Germline loops: CDR1 MDHEN, CDR2 SYDVKM. Trimming cost V 2 bases and J 4 bases, with 12 bases left between them. CDR3 amino acids: CASSLHGPLYEQYF. The CDR3 region has the DNA TGTGCCAGCAGTTTACACGGCCCCCTTTACGAGCAGTACTTC.

V and J are TRBV14 and TRBJ2-3; D is uncertain. The CDR3 is made up of 11 amino acids. V was clipped by 4 bases and J by 3 bases, with 2 bases between them. Germline V gives CDR1 SGHDN, CDR2 FVKESK. CDR3 DNA: TGTGCCAGCAGCCTTACAGATACGCAGTATTTT. It specifies CASSLTDTQYF.

Regarding this clone: An end of the junction does not agree with germline; a read error may underlie this. The CDR3 is CAGSRDRSNSPLHF. The CDR3, as DNA: TGTGCCGGCAGCCGGGACAGGAGTAATTCACCCCTCCACTTT. V usage is TRBV7-2 and J usage is TRBJ1-6, with 8 positions matching TRBD1. Germline V gene lookup returns CDR1 SGHTA and CDR2 FQGNSA. The CDR3 is 14 residues long.

The CDR3 protein is CASSGQGTYEQYF. The CDR3 DNA reads as TGTGCCAGCAGTGGACAGGGTACCTACGAGCAGTACTTC. The chain recombines TRBV2 with TRBJ2-7; the match to TRBD1 covers 7 bases. The CDR3 is 13 residues long. Germline V gives CDR1 SNHLY, CDR2 FYNNEI. V lost 4 bases and J lost 2; bases outside the gene matches: 2.

The CDR3 loop reads CASTTGRSYEQYF. For the CDR3, the DNA is TGCGCCAGCACGACAGGAAGATCCTACGAGCAGTACTTC. The chain links TRBV23-1 to TRBJ2-7, with D possibly being TRBD1 (6 bases). TRBV23-1 is an ORF, and what it does is uncertain. V was cut by 7 bases and J by 1 base, with 11 bases left in between. CDR3 size: 13 residues.

Only one count was recorded for this clone. The V call is TRBV9, the J call TRBJ2-3; tentatively, D is TRBD2 (6 bases). Trimming removed 0 bases at V and 1 base at J, with 15 bases between. The CDR3 has 17 residues. Germline V gene sequence: CDR1 SGDLS, CDR2 YYNGEE. The CDR3 is CASSVVPLGGGTDTQYF. As DNA, the CDR3 is TGTGCCAGCAGCGTAGTTCCCCTAGGCGGGGGCACAGATACGCAGTATTTT.

The genes are TRBV7-8 and TRBJ2-1, with D possibly TRBD2 on 5 matching bases. The CDR3 is 18 residues long. CDR1 is SGHVS, CDR2 FQNEAQ, per germline. The ends were cut back, 5 bases at V and 3 bases at J, with 23 bases in the middle. CDR3 coding DNA: TGTGCCAGCAGCCAACCTCGGGGTGAGGAGTGGCGCTACAATGAGCAGTTCTTC. It yields the protein CASSQPRGEEWRYNEQFF.

CDR3 residues: CATSSWTSGTSNEQFF. The CDR3 DNA sequence: TGTGCCACCAGCTCATGGACTAGCGGCACGTCGAATGAGCAGTTCTTC. The chain couples TRBV15 to TRBJ2-1; the match to TRBD2 covers 10 bases. CDR3 length: 16 residues. CDR1 and CDR2 (germline): LNHNV, YYDKDF (reference sequence). V lost 5 bases to trimming and J lost 7 bases; unmatched junction nucleotides: 11.

This chain links TRBV30 with TRBJ1-6; D not certain. This CDR3 region has 16 residues. The germline V gene has CDR1 GTSNPN and CDR2 SVGIG (reference sequence). The V end was cut by 0 bases, the J end by 9 bases, with 18 bases between. CDR3 nucleotide sequence: TGTGCCTGGAGTGTACATCCCGTCTCCCAGTCTTCACCCCTCCACTTT. Translated: CAWSVHPVSQSSPLHF.

The chain links TRBV5-1 to TRBJ1-2, with 7 bases lining up with TRBD1. The CDR3 has 14 amino acids. J lost 0 bases, V lost 4 bases, and 3 bases had no gene match. Per germline, CDR1 SGHRS and CDR2 YFSETQ. The CDR3 protein is CASSVGTANYGYTF. CDR3 coding DNA: TGCGCCAGCAGCGTCGGGACAGCTAACTATGGCTACACCTTC.

The chain recombines TRBV6-1 with TRBJ2-7, with 12 bases lining up with TRBD2. V lost 4 bases and J lost 2; bases outside the gene matches: 0. CDR3 length: 14 amino acids. Germline assignment: CDR1 MNHNS and CDR2 SASEGT. Here the CDR3 reads CASSGTSGTYEQYF. For the CDR3, the DNA is TGTGCCAGCAGTGGGACTAGCGGGACCTACGAGCAGTACTTC.

This chain connects TRBV2 to TRBJ2-3; TRBD1 aligns across 12 bases. V lost 4 bases, J lost 6 bases, and 11 bases stayed unmatched. The length of the CDR3 is 17 residues. Germline CDR1 SNHLY, CDR2 FYNNEI. In DNA form, the CDR3 reads TGTGCCAGCAGTGCCCCCTGGGGACAGGGGGCCACGGATACGCAGTATTTT. It specifies CASSAPWGQGATDTQYF.

This clone has only one observation. The J gene is TRBJ2-7, the V gene TRBV28, with 7 bases fitting TRBD1. This CDR3 contains 14 residues. J was trimmed by 3 bases and V by 3 bases; bases with no gene match: 5. CDR1 is MDHEN and CDR2 is SYDVKM in the germline V gene. The CDR3 DNA is TGTGCCAGCAGTTTCCCGGGACAGAACTACGAGCAGTACTTC. Translated: CASSFPGQNYEQYF.

The V and J genes are TRBV11-2 and TRBJ2-1; 7 nucleotides agree with TRBD2. V trimming: 1 base; J trimming: 9 bases; junction bases outside the gene matches: 12. Germline CDR1 SGHAT, CDR2 FQNNGV. The CDR3 is 16 amino acids. The CDR3 here is CASSLGGGRAFAEQFF. The DNA for the CDR3 is TGTGCCAGCAGCTTAGGGGGCGGGAGAGCCTTCGCTGAGCAGTTCTTC.

CDR3 amino acids: CASSIGTGVLNEQFF. The CDR3 DNA is TGTGCCAGCAGCATCGGGACAGGGGTACTCAATGAGCAGTTCTTC. The genes are TRBV5-4 and TRBJ2-1; 10 positions agree with TRBD1. The CDR3 has 15 amino acids. Trimming cost V 4 bases and J 6 bases; bases outside gene matches: 7. Germline V lookup: CDR1 SGHNT, CDR2 YYREEE (reference sequence).

The gene calls are TRBV2 and TRBJ1-6; 9 nucleotides align to TRBD1. From germline, CDR1 is SNHLY and CDR2 FYNNEI. The CDR3 has 14 residues. Germline trimming cut 8 bases from V and 6 bases from J; bases unmatched to any gene: 5. CDR3 sequence: CASRRDRANSPLHF. DNA of the CDR3: TGTGCCAGCCGCCGGGACAGGGCTAATTCACCCCTCCACTTT.

The chain has TRBV6-1 and TRBJ2-2; 9 positions match TRBD1. The CDR3 has 16 residues. The V segment lost 3 bases and the J segment 0 bases; nucleotides outside the gene matches: 2. From germline, CDR1 is MNHNS and CDR2 SASEGT. CDR3 protein: CASSDDRGANTGELFF. The CDR3 DNA is TGTGCCAGCAGTGATGACAGGGGGGCGAACACCGGGGAGCTGTTTTTT.

V is TRBV9 and J is TRBJ1-1, with 7 bases matching TRBD1. In germline, CDR1 is SGDLS, CDR2 YYNGEE. Trimming cost V 3 bases and J 6 bases; bases outside gene matches: 8. This CDR3 contains 14 residues. The CDR3, as DNA: TGTGCCAGCAGCGCCCTGCAGGGGGTCCCTGAAGCTTTCTTT. Translating it yields CASSALQGVPEAFF.

The chain's CDR3 is CSVRDSPYNEQFF. The DNA of the CDR3 is TGCAGCGTCCGGGACAGTCCATACAATGAGCAGTTCTTC. This sequence joins TRBV29-1 and TRBJ2-1, with 7 positions matching TRBD1. J was trimmed by 4 bases and V by 6 bases; bases with no gene match: 6. Germline V CDR1 and CDR2: SQVTM, ANQGSEA. The CDR3 spans 13 residues.

This clone showed up just once. V is TRBV25-1 and J is TRBJ2-6; D perhaps matches TRBD2 (7 bases). This CDR3 region has 18 residues. Germline V lookup: CDR1 MGHDK, CDR2 SYGVNS. V was cut by 4 bases and J by 0 bases, with 16 bases left in between. The CDR3 loop reads CASSAYGGGVSGANVLTF. In DNA, the CDR3 is TGTGCCAGCAGTGCCTACGGAGGGGGGGTCTCTGGGGCCAACGTCCTGACTTTC. Full variable domain (remainder filled in from reference TRBV25-1 and TRBJ2-6): EADIYQTPRYLVIGTGKKITLECSQTMGHDKMYWYQQDPGMELHLIHYSYGVNSTEKGDLSSESTVSRIRTEHFPLTLESARPSHTSQYLCASSAYGGGVSGANVLTFGAGSRLTVL.

This clone was counted between two and nine times. This rearrangement joins TRBV11-3 to TRBJ2-3; either TRBD1 or TRBD2 may supply D (6 bases each). The CDR3 is made up of 15 amino acids. V dropped 4 bases and J dropped 9 bases, with 20 bases sitting between them. Germline values: CDR1 SGHNT, CDR2 YENEEA. This CDR3 is CASSWGRGTQGTQYF. Here the CDR3 DNA reads TGTGCCAGCAGCTGGGGACGGGGGACCCAGGGGACGCAGTATTTT.

V and J are TRBV7-2 and TRBJ1-6; D uncertain. Germline CDR1 and CDR2: SGHTA and FQGNSA. Trimming removed 6 bases from V and 8 bases from J, with 11 bases in between. The CDR3 extends over 13 amino acids. The CDR3 reads CASRLMKDSPLHF. CDR3 DNA: TGTGCCAGCAGACTAATGAAGGATTCACCCCTCCACTTT.

The chain uses TRBV4-1 and TRBJ2-3, with D possibly TRBD2 on 5 matching bases. The V gene lost 3 bases and the J gene lost 2 bases, with 12 bases spanning the gap. The CDR3 loop spans 15 amino acids. The germline CDR1 and CDR2 sequences are MGHRA and YSYEKL. CDR3 residues: CASSQASLFTDTQYF. In DNA, the CDR3 is TGCGCCAGCAGCCAGGCTAGCCTATTCACAGATACGCAGTATTTT.

This rearrangement joins TRBV6-5 to TRBJ1-4; 7 bases are shared with TRBD1. The CDR3 is made up of 14 amino acids. J was trimmed by 4 bases and V by 6 bases; bases with no gene match: 5. Germline V gene lookup returns CDR1 MNHEY and CDR2 SVGAGI. Written as DNA, the CDR3 is TGTGCCAGCAGACGGACAGGTTATAATGAAAAACTGTTTTTT. It yields the protein CASRRTGYNEKLFF.

The chain links TRBV6-6 to TRBJ1-1, with TRBD1 identical over 8 bases. The trim removed 5 bases at V and 2 bases at J, leaving 7 bases unmatched. In germline, CDR1 is MNHNY, CDR2 SVGAGI (reference sequence). This CDR3 is built from 15 residues. CDR3 residues: CASSRPTGANTEAFF. The CDR3 nucleotides are TGTGCCAGCAGTAGACCGACAGGGGCCAACACTGAAGCTTTCTTT.

The chain is built from TRBV7-2 and TRBJ1-6, with D unresolved. CDR1 is SGHTA, CDR2 FQGNSA, per germline. The CDR3 spans 13 residues. Trimming left V 3 bases short and J 10 bases short, with 10 bases between. The CDR3 sequence is CASSLGRESPLHF. The CDR3 nucleotides are TGTGCCAGCAGCTTGGGTAGGGAATCACCCCTCCACTTT.

This sequence joins TRBV7-2 and TRBJ2-5; TRBD2 matches 7 bases. Germline V CDR1 and CDR2: SGHTA, FQGNSA. There are 13 residues in the CDR3. The J segment lost 12 bases and the V segment lost 1 base, leaving 8 bases of the junction unmatched. Here the CDR3 DNA reads TGTGCCAGCAGCTTAGAGGGAACCGGGACTAAGTACTTC. Protein: CASSLEGTGTKYF.